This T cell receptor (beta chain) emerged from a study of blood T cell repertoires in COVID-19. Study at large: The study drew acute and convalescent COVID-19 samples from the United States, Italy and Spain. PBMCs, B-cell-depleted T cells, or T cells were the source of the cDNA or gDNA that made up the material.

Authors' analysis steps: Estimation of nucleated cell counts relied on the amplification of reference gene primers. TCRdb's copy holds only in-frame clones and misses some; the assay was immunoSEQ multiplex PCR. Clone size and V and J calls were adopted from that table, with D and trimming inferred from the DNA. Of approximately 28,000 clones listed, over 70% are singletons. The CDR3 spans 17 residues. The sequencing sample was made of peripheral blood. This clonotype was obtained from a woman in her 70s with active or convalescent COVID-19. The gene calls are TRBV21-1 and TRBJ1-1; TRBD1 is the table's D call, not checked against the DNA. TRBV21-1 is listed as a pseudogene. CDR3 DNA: TGTGCCAGCAGCAAGACCGCCGGGACAGGGGGGAACACTGAAGCTTTCTTT. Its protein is CASSKTAGTGGNTEAFF.